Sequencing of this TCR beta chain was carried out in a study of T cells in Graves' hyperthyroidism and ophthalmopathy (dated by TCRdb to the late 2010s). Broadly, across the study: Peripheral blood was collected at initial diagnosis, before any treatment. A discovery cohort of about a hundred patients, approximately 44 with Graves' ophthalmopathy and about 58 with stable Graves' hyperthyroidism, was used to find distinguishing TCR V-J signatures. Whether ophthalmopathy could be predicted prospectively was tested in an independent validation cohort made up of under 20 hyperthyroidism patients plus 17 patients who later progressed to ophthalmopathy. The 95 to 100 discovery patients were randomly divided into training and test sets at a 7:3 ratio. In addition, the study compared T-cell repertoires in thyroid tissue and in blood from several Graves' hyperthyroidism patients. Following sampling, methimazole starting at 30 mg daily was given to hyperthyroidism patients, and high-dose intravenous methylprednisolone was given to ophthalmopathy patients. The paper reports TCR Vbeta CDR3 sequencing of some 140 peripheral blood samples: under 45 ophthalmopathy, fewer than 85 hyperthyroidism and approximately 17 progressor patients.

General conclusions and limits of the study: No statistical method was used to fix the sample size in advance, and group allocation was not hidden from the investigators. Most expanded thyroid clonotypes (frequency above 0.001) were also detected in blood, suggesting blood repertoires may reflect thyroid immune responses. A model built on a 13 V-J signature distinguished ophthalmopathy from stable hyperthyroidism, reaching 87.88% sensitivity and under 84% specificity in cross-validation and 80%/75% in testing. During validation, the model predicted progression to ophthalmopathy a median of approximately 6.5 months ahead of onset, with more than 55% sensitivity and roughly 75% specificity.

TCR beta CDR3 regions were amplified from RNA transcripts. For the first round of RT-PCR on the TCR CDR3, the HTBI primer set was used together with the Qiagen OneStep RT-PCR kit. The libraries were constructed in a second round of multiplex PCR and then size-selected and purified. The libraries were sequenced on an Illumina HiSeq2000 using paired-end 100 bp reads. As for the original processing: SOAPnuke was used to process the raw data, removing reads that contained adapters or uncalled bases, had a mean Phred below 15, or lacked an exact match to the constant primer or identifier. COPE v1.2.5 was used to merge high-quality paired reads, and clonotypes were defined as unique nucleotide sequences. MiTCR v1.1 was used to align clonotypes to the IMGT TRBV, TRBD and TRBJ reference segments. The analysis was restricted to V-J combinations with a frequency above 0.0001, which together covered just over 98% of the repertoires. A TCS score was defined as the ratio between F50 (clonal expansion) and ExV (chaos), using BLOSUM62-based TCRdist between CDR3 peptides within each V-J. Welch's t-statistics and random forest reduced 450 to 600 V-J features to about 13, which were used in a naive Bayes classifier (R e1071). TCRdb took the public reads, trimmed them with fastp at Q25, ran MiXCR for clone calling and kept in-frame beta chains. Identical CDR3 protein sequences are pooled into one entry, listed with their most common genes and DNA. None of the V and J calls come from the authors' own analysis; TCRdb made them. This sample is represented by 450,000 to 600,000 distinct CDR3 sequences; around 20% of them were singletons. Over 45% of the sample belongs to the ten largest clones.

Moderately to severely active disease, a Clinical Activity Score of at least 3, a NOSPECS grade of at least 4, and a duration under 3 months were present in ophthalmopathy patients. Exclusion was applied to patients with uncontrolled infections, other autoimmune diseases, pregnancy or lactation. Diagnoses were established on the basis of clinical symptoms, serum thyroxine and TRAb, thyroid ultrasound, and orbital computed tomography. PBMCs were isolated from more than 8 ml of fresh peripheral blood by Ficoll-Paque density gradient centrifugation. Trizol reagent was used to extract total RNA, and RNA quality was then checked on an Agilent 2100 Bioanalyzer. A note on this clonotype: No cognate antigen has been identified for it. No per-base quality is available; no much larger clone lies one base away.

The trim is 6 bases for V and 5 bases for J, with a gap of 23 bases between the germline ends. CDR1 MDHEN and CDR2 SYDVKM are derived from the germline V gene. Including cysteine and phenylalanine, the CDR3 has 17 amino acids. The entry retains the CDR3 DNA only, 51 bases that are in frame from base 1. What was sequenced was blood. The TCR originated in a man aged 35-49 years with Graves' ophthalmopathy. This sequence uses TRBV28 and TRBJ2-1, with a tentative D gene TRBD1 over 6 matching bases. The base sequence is TGTGCCAGCAGGGATGAACGTGGGGGCGCTGGTCACAATGAGCAGTTCTTC. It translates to CASRDERGGAGHNEQFF.